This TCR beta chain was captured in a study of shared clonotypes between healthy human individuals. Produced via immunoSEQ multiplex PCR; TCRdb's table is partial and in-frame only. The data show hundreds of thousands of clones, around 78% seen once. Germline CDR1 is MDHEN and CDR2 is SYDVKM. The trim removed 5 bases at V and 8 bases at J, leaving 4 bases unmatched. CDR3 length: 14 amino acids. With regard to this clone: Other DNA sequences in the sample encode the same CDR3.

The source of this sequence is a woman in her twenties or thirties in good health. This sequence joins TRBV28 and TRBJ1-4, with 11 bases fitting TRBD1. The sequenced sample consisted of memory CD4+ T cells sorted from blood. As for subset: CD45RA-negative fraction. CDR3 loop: CASSGTGGGEKLFF. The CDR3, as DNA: TGTGCCAGCAGTGGGACAGGGGGGGGCGAAAAACTGTTTTTT.